This TCR beta chain is from a study of T cells in narcolepsy. This CDR3 contains 11 residues. The ends were cut back, 8 bases at V and 2 bases at J, with 8 bases in the middle. Germline assignment: CDR1 SGHRS and CDR2 YFSETQ. Method: immunoSEQ multiplex PCR; TCRdb's copy keeps in-frame clones and lacks some. The sample includes tens of thousands of clones, 65% to 85% of them seen just once. The sample consisted of memory (CD45RA-) CD4+ T cells from blood. This receptor was identified in a human donor in good health. The chain carries TRBV5-1 and TRBJ2-7; D gene unclear. CDR3 bases: TGCGCCAGTAGCAAAGCCTACGAGCAGTACTTC. Its protein product is CASSKAYEQYF.